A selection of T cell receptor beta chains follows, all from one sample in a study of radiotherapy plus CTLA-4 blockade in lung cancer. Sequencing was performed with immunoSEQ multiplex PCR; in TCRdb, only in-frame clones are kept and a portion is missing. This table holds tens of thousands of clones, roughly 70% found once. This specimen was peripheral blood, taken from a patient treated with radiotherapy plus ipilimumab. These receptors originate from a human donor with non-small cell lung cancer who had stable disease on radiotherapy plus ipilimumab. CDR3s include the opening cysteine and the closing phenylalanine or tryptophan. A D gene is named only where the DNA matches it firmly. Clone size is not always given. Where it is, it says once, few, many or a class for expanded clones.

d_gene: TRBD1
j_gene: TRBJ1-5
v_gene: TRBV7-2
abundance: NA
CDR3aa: CASSTGQGMKGQPQHF
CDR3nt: TGTGCCAGCAGCACGGGACAGGGGATGAAGGGCCAGCCCCAGCATTTT

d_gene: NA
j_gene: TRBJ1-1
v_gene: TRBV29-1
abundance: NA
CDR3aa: CSVVQRMSTEAFF
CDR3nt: TGCAGCGTTGTGCAGAGGATGAGCACTGAAGCTTTCTTT

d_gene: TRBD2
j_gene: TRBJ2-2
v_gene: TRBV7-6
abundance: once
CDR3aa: CASSMGLAGTGELFF
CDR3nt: TGTGCCAGCAGCATGGGACTAGCGGGAACCGGGGAGCTGTTTTTT

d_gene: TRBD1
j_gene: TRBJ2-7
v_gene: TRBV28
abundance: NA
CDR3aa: CASSLYRGQQYEQYF
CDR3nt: TGTGCCAGCAGTCTGTACAGGGGTCAGCAGTACGAGCAGTACTTC

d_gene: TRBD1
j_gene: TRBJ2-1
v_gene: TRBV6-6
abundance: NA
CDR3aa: CASSYRGQGTNEQFF
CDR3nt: TGTGCCAGCAGTTACCGGGGACAGGGTACCAATGAGCAGTTCTTC

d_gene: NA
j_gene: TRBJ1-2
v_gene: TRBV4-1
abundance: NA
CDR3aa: CASSHVIREKRQAGYGYTF
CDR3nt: TGCGCCAGCAGCCATGTAATCCGCGAGAAGAGGCAAGCTGGCTATGGCTACACCTTC

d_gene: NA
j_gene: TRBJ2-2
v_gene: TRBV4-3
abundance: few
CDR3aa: CASSQVIRPETGELFF
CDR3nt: TGCGCCAGCAGCCAAGTTATTCGGCCTGAAACCGGGGAGCTGTTTTTT

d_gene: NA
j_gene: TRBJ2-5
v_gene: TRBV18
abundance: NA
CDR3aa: CASSPGPTRETQYF
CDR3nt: TGTGCCAGCTCACCGGGTCCTACGCGGGAGACCCAGTACTTC

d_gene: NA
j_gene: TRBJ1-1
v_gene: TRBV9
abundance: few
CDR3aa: CASSVALSIGEAFF
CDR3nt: TGTGCCAGCAGCGTAGCTTTGAGTATTGGTGAAGCTTTCTTT

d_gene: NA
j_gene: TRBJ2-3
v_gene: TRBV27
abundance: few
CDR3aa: CASSLSRAADTQYF
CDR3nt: TGTGCCAGCAGTTTGTCCAGGGCGGCAGATACGCAGTATTTT

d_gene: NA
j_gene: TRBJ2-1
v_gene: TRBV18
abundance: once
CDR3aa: CASSNPRNEQFF
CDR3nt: TGTGCCAGCTCTAACCCGAGGAATGAGCAGTTCTTC

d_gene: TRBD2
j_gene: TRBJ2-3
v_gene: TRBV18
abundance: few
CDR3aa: CASSRASGSKDTQYF
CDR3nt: TGTGCCAGCTCACGAGCTAGCGGGAGTAAGGATACGCAGTATTTT

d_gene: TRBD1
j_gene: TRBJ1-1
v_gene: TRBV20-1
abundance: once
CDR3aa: CSARQGTEAFF
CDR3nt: TGCAGTGCACGACAGGGCACTGAAGCTTTCTTT

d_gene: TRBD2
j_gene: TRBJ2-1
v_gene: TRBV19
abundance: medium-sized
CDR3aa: CASSTAAGGVGEQFF
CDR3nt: TGTGCCAGTAGTACGGCAGCGGGAGGTGTGGGTGAGCAGTTCTTC

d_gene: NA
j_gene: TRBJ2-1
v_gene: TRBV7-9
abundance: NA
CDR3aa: CASSLGGGGAYNEQFF
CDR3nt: TGTGCCAGCAGCTTAGGTGGCGGCGGCGCCTACAATGAGCAGTTCTTC

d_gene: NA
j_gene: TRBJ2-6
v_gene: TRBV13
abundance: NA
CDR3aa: CASSLRGAGANVLTF
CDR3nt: TGTGCCAGCAGCTTAAGAGGGGCGGGGGCCAACGTCCTGACTTTC

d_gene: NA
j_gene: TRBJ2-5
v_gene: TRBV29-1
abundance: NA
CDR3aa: CSVPSPSGGTQYF
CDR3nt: TGCAGCGTCCCCTCCCCCAGCGGTGGGACCCAGTACTTC

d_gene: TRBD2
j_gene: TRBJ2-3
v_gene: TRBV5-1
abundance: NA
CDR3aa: CASRGEPSTDTQYF
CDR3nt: TGCGCCAGCCGGGGGGAACCGAGCACAGATACGCAGTATTTT